This T cell receptor beta chain came from a study of blood T cell repertoires in COVID-19. Study background: The United States, Italy and Spain were the sources of the acute and convalescent COVID-19 samples. T cells, B-cell-depleted T cells, or PBMCs supplied cDNA or gDNA.

Per the study methods: Counts of nucleated cells, estimated from reference gene primer amplification, were obtained. Here immunoSEQ multiplex PCR was the method, and the copy in TCRdb shows in-frame clones only, minus some. The V and J calls and the clone size are those of that table, but D and trimming were determined from the DNA. This sample carries 55,000 to 65,000 clones, 80% to 85% of them seen once, and the ten largest clones take about 12%. CDR3 length equals 14 residues. Trimming left V 3 bases short and J 5 bases short, with 13 bases between. Germline V lookup: CDR1 ENHRY, CDR2 SYGVKD. The specimen was peripheral blood. V usage is TRBV10-3 and J usage is TRBJ1-1; tentatively, D is TRBD1 (6 bases). This clonotype was sampled from a human donor in a cohort sampled during active COVID-19. The DNA of the CDR3 is TGTGCCATCAGTGAAAACAGGGTCGGGACTGAAGCTTTCTTT. Residues: CAISENRVGTEAFF.